The TCR beta chain described here comes from a study of blood T cell repertoires in COVID-19. The assay was immunoSEQ multiplex PCR, and TCRdb's table has in-frame clones only and misses some. The repertoire includes more than 300,000 clones, 80% to 90% of them detected once, and 8% to 13% sits in the top ten. The CDR3 runs 14 residues. V lost 0 bases, J lost 3 bases, and 10 bases lay in between. CDR1 and CDR2 from the germline V gene are SGHKS and YYEKEE (reference sequence). V gene TRBV5-5 combines with J gene TRBJ2-7; D remains ambiguous. The material sequenced was PBMCs or T cells enriched from blood (not recorded which). This receptor was taken from a woman between 18 and 29 years old who had recovered from COVID-19. CDR3 region: CASSLALGLYEQYF. The CDR3 bases are TGTGCCAGCAGCTTGGCGCTTGGGCTCTACGAGCAGTACTTC. The whole variable domain, remainder taken from reference TRBV5-5 and TRBJ2-7, is DAGVTQSPTHLIKTRGQQVTLRCSPISGHKSVSWYQQVLGQGPQFIFQYYEKEERGRGNFPDRFSARQFPNYSSELNVNALLLGDSALYLCASSLALGLYEQYFGPGTRLTVT.